The clone carrying this T cell receptor beta chain has just a few counts. Its target is not known. Trimming removed 1 base at V and 0 bases at J, with 10 bases between. The CDR3 consists of 15 residues. Looked up from germline, CDR1 is MGHRA and CDR2 is YSYEKL. PCR involved 60 Vbeta and 13 Jbeta primers. The method was immunoSEQ multiplex PCR; TCRdb's version includes in-frame clones alone and lacks a portion of them. The sample holds approximately 130,000 clones, approximately 79% seen once. These donors, healthy bone marrow donors, were studied. The sample is drawn from a study of cytomegalovirus exposure and HLA in healthy donors. At the level of the study: Sequencing of about 179 million T cells in an earlier analysis found 95 million to 120 million unique TCR beta sequences.

Study-level results: After further analysis at a later stage, 15,000 to 20,000 TCR beta sequences were associated with HLA alleles at 0.05 false discovery rate.

The sequence derives from a male donor in good health and CMV-seronegative. The sample taken for sequencing was PBMCs. The chain employs TRBV4-1 and TRBJ2-7; D is possibly TRBD2 (6 bases). CDR3 bases: TGCGCCAGCAGCCAAGGCCGGGACTTCTCCTACGAGCAGTACTTC. This translates into CASSQGRDFSYEQYF.